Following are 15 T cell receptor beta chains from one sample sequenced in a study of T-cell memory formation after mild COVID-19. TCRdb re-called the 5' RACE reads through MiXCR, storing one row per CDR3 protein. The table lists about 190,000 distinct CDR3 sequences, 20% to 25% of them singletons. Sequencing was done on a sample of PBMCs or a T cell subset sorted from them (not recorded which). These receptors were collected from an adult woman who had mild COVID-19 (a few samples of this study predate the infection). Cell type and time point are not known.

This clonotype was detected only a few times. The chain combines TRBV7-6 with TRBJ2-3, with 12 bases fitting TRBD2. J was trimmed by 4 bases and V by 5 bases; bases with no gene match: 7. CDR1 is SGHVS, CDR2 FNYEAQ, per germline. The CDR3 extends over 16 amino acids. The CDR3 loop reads CASSPGLAGFPDTQYF. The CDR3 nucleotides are TGTGCCAGCAGCCCCGGACTAGCGGGATTCCCAGATACGCAGTATTTT.

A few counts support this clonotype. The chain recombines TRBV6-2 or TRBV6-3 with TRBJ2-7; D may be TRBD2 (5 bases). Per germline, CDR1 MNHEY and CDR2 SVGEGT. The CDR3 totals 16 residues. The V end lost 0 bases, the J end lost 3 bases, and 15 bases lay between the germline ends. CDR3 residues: CASSYSASTDYYEQYF. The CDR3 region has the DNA TGTGCCAGCAGTTACTCGGCCTCCACCGACTACTACGAGCAGTACTTC.

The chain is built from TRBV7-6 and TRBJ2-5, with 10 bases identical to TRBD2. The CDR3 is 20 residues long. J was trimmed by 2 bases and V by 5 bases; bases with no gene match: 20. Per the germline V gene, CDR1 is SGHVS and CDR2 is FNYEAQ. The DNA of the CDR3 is TGTGCCAGCAGCACCCACCGGGGGCTAGCGGGGGACCCTGGTCAAGAGACCCAGTACTTC. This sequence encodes CASSTHRGLAGDPGQETQYF.

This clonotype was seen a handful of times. DNA of the CDR3: TGTGCCAGCAGAACTACTAGCGCATCCACCTCTGGGGCCAACGTCCTGACTTTC. Translating gives CASRTTSASTSGANVLTF. The chain has TRBV7-9 and TRBJ2-6; 7 bases match TRBD2. The junction had 11 bases not matched to a gene; V was cut back by 6 bases and J by 0 bases. The germline gives CDR1 SEHNR, CDR2 FQNEAQ (reference sequence). The CDR3 spans 18 residues. The full variable domain, in which reference TRBV7-9 and TRBJ2-6 provide the parts outside the CDR3, is DTGVSQNPRHKITKRGQNVTFRCDPISEHNRLYWYRQTLGQGPEFLTYFQNEAQLEKSRLLSDRFSAERPKGSFSTLEIQRTEQGDSAMYLCASRTTSASTSGANVLTFGAGSRLTVL.

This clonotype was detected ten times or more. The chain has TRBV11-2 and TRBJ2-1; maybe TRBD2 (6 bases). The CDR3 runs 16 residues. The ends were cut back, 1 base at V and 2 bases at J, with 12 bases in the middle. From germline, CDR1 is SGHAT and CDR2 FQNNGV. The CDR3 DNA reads TGTGCCAGCAGCTTAGCTATAGCGGCCGCCTACAATGAGCAGTTCTTC. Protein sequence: CASSLAIAAAYNEQFF.

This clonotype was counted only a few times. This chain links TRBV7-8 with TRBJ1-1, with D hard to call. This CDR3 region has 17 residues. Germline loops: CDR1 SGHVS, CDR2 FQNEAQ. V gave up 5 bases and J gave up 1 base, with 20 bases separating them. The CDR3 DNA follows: TGTGCCAGCAGCCCTGGCCAGGTTCAGGCGGGGAACACTGAAGCTTTCTTT. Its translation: CASSPGQVQAGNTEAFF.

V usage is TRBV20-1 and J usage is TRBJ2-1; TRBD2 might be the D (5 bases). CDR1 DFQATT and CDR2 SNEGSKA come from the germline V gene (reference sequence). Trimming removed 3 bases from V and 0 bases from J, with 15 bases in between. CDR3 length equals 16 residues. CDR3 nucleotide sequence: TGCAGTGCTAGTCCCCCGGGGTGGAGCTCCTACAATGAGCAGTTCTTC. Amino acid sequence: CSASPPGWSSYNEQFF.

The DNA for the CDR3 is TGTGCCAGCAGCGTAGCCTCCGGGACTACCAACACCGGGGAGCTGTTTTTT. It yields the protein CASSVASGTTNTGELFF. The V gene is TRBV9, the J gene TRBJ2-2; 7 nucleotides line up with TRBD2. CDR3 length: 17 amino acids. Trimming cost V 0 bases and J 2 bases; bases outside gene matches: 7. CDR1 and CDR2 from the germline V gene are SGDLS and YYNGEE.

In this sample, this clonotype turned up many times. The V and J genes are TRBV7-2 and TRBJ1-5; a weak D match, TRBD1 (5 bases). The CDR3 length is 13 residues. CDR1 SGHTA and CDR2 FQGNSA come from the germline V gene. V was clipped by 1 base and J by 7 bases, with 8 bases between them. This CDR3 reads CASSLVRVQPQHF. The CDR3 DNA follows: TGTGCCAGCAGCTTAGTCAGGGTGCAGCCCCAGCATTTT.

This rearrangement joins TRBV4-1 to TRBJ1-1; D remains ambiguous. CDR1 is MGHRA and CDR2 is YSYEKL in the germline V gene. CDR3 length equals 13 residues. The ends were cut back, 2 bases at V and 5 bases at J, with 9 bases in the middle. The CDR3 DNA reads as TGCGCCAGCAGCCAACGGGAAGTTACTGAAGCTTTCTTT. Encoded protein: CASSQREVTEAFF.

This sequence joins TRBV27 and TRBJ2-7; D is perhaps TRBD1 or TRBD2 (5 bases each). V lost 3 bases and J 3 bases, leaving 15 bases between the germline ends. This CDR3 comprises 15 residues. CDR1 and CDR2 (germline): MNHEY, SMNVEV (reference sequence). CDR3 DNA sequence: TGTGCCAGCAGTTTTGGGGGATGGTTGGGCTACGAGCAGTACTTC. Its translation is CASSFGGWLGYEQYF.

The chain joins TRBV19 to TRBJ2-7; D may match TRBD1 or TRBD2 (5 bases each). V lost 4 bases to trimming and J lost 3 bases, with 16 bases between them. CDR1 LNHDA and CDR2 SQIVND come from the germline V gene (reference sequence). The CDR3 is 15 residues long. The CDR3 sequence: CASSTARDPYYEQYF. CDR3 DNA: TGTGCCAGTAGTACCGCCCGGGACCCATACTACGAGCAGTACTTC.

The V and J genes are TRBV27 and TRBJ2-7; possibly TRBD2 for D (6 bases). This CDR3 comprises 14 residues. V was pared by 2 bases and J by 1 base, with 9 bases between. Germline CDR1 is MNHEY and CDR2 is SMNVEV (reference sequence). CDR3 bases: TGTGCCAGCAGTTTACGGGAGCGATCCTACGAGCAGTACTTC. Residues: CASSLRERSYEQYF.

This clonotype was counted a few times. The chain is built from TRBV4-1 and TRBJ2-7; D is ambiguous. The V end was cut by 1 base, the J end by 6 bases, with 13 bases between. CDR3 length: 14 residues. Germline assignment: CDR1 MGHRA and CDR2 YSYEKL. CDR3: CASSQGPLLSEQYF. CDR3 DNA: TGCGCCAGCAGCCAAGGACCACTTCTTTCCGAGCAGTACTTC.

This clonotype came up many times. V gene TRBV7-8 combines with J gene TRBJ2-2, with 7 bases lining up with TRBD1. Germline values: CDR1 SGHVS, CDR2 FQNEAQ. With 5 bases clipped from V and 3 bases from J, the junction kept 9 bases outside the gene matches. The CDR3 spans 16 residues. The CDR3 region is CASSLSDRRYTGELFF. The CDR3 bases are TGTGCCAGCAGCCTTTCGGACAGGCGATACACCGGGGAGCTGTTTTTT. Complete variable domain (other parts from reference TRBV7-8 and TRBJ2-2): GAGVSQSPRYKVAKRGQDVALRCDPISGHVSLFWYQQALGQGPEFLTYFQNEAQLDKSGLPSDRFFAERPEGSVSTLKIQRTQQEDSAVYLCASSLSDRRYTGELFFGEGSRLTVL.